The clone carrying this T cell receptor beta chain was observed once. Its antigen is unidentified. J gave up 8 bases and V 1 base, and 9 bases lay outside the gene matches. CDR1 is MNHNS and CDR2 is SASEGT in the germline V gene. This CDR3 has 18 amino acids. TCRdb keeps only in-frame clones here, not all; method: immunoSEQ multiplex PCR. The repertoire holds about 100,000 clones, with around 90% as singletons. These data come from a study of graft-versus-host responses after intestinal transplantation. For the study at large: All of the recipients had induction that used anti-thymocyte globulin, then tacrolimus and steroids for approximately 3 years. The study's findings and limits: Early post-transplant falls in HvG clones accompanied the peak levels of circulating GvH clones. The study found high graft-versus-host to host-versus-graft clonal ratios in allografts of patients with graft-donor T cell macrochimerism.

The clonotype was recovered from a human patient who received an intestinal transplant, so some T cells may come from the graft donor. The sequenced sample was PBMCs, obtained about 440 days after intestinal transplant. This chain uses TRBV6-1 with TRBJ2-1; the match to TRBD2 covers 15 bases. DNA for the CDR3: TGTGCCAGCAGTGAAGTATGGACTAGCGGGGGGGAATTATATGAGCAGTTCTTC. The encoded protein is CASSEVWTSGGELYEQFF.